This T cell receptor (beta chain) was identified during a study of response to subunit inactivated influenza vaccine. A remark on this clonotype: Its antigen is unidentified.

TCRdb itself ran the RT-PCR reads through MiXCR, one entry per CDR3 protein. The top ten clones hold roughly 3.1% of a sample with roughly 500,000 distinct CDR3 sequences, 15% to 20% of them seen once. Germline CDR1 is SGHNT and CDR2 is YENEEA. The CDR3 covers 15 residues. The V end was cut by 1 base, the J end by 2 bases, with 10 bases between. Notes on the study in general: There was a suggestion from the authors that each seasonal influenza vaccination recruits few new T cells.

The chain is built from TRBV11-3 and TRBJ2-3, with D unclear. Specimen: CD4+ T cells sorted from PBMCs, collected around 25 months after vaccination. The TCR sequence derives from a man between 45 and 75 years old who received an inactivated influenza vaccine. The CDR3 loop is CASSLGVGPTDTQYF. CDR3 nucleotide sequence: TGTGCCAGCAGCTTAGGGGTAGGACCCACAGATACGCAGTATTTT.